These 2 T cell receptor beta chains were sequenced from one sample in a study of blood T cell repertoires in COVID-19. Sequencing was performed with immunoSEQ multiplex PCR; in TCRdb, only in-frame clones are kept and a portion is missing. The sample holds 540,000 or so clones; about 89% are singletons and the top ten take 7.5% to 9.5%. The sequenced sample was peripheral blood. The receptors shown here come from a woman in her 50s with COVID-19, enrolled during active disease.

V gene TRBV29-1 combines with J gene TRBJ1-2; 12 nucleotides match TRBD1. This CDR3 region has 15 residues. Germline values: CDR1 SQVTM, CDR2 ANQGSEA. Losses at the gene ends were 4 bases for V and 8 bases for J; bases not matched to a gene: 11. DNA for the CDR3: TGCAGCGTTGTCCCTGGGACAGGGGGCCAAGGAGGCTACACCTTC. Amino acids: CSVVPGTGGQGGYTF.

CDR3 region: CAGTGGAWDSGYTF. CDR3 sequence (DNA): TGTGCCGGGACAGGGGGCGCGTGGGATTCTGGCTACACCTTC. The genes are TRBV30 and TRBJ1-2, with 12 bases matching TRBD1. The CDR3 is 14 residues long. CDR1 is GTSNPN and CDR2 is SVGIG in the germline V gene (reference sequence). After removal of 8 bases from V and 7 bases from J, the junction contained 11 bases not matched to a gene.